Presented here are 10 T cell receptor beta chains from one specimen sequenced in a study of T cells in Graves' hyperthyroidism and ophthalmopathy. Authors of the study amplified TCR beta CDR3 regions from RNA transcripts. First-round RT-PCR with HTBI primers amplified the TCR CDR3 region. TCRdb reprocessed the multiplex PCR reads with MiXCR, giving one entry per CDR3 protein. Of a few hundred thousand distinct CDR3 sequences listed, 13% to 15% are singletons. Sequences were obtained from blood. The receptors were gathered from a woman aged 55-69 years with Graves' ophthalmopathy.

This clonotype was seen repeatedly, ten times or more. The chain carries TRBV12-3 or TRBV12-4 and TRBJ1-2; weak D call: TRBD1 (5 bases). There are 14 residues in the CDR3. Between the trimmed V and J ends, which lost 5 bases and 5 bases, there was a span of 15 bases. The CDR3 loop is CASSPHGRGYGYTF. In DNA form, the CDR3 reads TGTGCCAGCAGTCCGCACGGGCGGGGGTATGGCTACACCTTC.

This clonotype was found a few times. The rearrangement joins TRBV29-1 to TRBJ2-5; 9 bases agree with TRBD2. CDR3 size: 15 residues. The trim removed 3 bases at V and 2 bases at J, leaving 7 bases unmatched. The germline gives CDR1 SQVTM, CDR2 ANQGSEA. CDR3 nucleotide sequence: TGCAGCGTTGAGGGCGGGAGGGGGGTACAAGAGACCCAGTACTTC. It encodes CSVEGGRGVQETQYF.

This clonotype appeared a few times. Here the CDR3 reads CASSDVGWAGETQYF. CDR3 coding DNA: TGTGCCAGCAGTGATGTTGGGTGGGCGGGGGAGACCCAGTACTTC. The rearrangement uses TRBV2 and TRBJ2-5; tentative D call: TRBD2 (6 bases). Germline CDR1 and CDR2: SNHLY and FYNNEI. The CDR3 loop spans 15 amino acids. V shed 3 bases and J shed 5 bases, with 16 bases lying between them.

This clonotype was recorded many times. The rearrangement uses TRBV7-8 and TRBJ2-1; 9 bases map to TRBD2. The V segment lost 5 bases and the J segment 10 bases; nucleotides outside the gene matches: 6. Germline CDR1 is SGHVS and CDR2 is FQNEAQ. The CDR3 consists of 13 residues. This chain's CDR3 is CASSLSGRGEQFF. The CDR3 DNA sequence: TGTGCCAGCAGCCTTAGCGGGAGAGGGGAGCAGTTCTTC.

This clonotype appeared many times. The rearrangement links TRBV27 to TRBJ2-1; D is ambiguous. Deletions cut 5 bases from V and 8 bases from J, with 16 bases between. Germline CDR1 is MNHEY and CDR2 is SMNVEV (reference sequence). The CDR3 is 14 amino acids. Here the CDR3 DNA reads TGTGCCAGCAGTCTCTCTTTTAGTGGGGATGAGCAGTTCTTC. Translated: CASSLSFSGDEQFF.

This clonotype was seen ten or more times. The J gene is TRBJ2-5, the V gene TRBV5-1; D not resolved. Trimming removed 1 base at V and 0 bases at J, with 7 bases between. The V gene's germline CDR1 is SGHRS and CDR2 YFSETQ. The CDR3 is 14 residues long. CDR3 region: CASSLLGYQETQYF. CDR3 nucleotides: TGCGCCAGCAGCTTGTTGGGTTACCAAGAGACCCAGTACTTC.

The chain couples TRBV20-1 to TRBJ2-7; D is unclear. CDR3 size: 11 residues. In germline, CDR1 is DFQATT, CDR2 SNEGSKA (reference sequence). Trimming shortened V by 2 bases and J by 7 bases, and 9 bases separated the two germline ends. The DNA of the CDR3 is TGCAGTGCTAGAAGGGTTCCGGAGCAGTACTTC. It translates to CSARRVPEQYF.

This clonotype was seen ten or more times. The rearrangement joins TRBV12-3 or TRBV12-4 to TRBJ1-5, with 8 bases identical to TRBD1. J was trimmed by 0 bases and V by 5 bases; bases with no gene match: 6. The CDR3 runs 16 residues. CDR3 protein: CASSPGGVFSNQPQHF. The CDR3 nucleotides read TGTGCCAGCAGTCCAGGGGGCGTATTTAGCAATCAGCCCCAGCATTTT.

Remarks on this clonotype: A much bigger clone sits one base away, suggesting this may be a read error. This chain joins TRBV5-1 and TRBJ2-3, with D possibly TRBD2 on 6 matching bases. Deletions cut 0 bases from V and 8 bases from J, with 19 bases between. The V gene's germline CDR1 is SGHRS and CDR2 YFSETQ. The CDR3 is 16 residues long. The CDR3 spells CASSLGTSSSGGTQYF. In nucleotides, the CDR3 is TGCGCCAGCAGCTTGGGGACATCTTCTTCCGGGGGTACGCAGTATTTT.

This clonotype was seen at least ten times. This chain connects TRBV11-2 to TRBJ2-7; TRBD1 agrees at 7 bases. The J segment lost 0 bases and the V segment lost 6 bases, leaving 5 bases of the junction unmatched. CDR1 is SGHAT and CDR2 is FQNNGV in the germline V gene. The CDR3 totals 14 residues. The CDR3 nucleotides are TGTGCCAGCAGTGTGTCAGGGGGCTCCTACGAGCAGTACTTC. Amino acid sequence: CASSVSGGSYEQYF.